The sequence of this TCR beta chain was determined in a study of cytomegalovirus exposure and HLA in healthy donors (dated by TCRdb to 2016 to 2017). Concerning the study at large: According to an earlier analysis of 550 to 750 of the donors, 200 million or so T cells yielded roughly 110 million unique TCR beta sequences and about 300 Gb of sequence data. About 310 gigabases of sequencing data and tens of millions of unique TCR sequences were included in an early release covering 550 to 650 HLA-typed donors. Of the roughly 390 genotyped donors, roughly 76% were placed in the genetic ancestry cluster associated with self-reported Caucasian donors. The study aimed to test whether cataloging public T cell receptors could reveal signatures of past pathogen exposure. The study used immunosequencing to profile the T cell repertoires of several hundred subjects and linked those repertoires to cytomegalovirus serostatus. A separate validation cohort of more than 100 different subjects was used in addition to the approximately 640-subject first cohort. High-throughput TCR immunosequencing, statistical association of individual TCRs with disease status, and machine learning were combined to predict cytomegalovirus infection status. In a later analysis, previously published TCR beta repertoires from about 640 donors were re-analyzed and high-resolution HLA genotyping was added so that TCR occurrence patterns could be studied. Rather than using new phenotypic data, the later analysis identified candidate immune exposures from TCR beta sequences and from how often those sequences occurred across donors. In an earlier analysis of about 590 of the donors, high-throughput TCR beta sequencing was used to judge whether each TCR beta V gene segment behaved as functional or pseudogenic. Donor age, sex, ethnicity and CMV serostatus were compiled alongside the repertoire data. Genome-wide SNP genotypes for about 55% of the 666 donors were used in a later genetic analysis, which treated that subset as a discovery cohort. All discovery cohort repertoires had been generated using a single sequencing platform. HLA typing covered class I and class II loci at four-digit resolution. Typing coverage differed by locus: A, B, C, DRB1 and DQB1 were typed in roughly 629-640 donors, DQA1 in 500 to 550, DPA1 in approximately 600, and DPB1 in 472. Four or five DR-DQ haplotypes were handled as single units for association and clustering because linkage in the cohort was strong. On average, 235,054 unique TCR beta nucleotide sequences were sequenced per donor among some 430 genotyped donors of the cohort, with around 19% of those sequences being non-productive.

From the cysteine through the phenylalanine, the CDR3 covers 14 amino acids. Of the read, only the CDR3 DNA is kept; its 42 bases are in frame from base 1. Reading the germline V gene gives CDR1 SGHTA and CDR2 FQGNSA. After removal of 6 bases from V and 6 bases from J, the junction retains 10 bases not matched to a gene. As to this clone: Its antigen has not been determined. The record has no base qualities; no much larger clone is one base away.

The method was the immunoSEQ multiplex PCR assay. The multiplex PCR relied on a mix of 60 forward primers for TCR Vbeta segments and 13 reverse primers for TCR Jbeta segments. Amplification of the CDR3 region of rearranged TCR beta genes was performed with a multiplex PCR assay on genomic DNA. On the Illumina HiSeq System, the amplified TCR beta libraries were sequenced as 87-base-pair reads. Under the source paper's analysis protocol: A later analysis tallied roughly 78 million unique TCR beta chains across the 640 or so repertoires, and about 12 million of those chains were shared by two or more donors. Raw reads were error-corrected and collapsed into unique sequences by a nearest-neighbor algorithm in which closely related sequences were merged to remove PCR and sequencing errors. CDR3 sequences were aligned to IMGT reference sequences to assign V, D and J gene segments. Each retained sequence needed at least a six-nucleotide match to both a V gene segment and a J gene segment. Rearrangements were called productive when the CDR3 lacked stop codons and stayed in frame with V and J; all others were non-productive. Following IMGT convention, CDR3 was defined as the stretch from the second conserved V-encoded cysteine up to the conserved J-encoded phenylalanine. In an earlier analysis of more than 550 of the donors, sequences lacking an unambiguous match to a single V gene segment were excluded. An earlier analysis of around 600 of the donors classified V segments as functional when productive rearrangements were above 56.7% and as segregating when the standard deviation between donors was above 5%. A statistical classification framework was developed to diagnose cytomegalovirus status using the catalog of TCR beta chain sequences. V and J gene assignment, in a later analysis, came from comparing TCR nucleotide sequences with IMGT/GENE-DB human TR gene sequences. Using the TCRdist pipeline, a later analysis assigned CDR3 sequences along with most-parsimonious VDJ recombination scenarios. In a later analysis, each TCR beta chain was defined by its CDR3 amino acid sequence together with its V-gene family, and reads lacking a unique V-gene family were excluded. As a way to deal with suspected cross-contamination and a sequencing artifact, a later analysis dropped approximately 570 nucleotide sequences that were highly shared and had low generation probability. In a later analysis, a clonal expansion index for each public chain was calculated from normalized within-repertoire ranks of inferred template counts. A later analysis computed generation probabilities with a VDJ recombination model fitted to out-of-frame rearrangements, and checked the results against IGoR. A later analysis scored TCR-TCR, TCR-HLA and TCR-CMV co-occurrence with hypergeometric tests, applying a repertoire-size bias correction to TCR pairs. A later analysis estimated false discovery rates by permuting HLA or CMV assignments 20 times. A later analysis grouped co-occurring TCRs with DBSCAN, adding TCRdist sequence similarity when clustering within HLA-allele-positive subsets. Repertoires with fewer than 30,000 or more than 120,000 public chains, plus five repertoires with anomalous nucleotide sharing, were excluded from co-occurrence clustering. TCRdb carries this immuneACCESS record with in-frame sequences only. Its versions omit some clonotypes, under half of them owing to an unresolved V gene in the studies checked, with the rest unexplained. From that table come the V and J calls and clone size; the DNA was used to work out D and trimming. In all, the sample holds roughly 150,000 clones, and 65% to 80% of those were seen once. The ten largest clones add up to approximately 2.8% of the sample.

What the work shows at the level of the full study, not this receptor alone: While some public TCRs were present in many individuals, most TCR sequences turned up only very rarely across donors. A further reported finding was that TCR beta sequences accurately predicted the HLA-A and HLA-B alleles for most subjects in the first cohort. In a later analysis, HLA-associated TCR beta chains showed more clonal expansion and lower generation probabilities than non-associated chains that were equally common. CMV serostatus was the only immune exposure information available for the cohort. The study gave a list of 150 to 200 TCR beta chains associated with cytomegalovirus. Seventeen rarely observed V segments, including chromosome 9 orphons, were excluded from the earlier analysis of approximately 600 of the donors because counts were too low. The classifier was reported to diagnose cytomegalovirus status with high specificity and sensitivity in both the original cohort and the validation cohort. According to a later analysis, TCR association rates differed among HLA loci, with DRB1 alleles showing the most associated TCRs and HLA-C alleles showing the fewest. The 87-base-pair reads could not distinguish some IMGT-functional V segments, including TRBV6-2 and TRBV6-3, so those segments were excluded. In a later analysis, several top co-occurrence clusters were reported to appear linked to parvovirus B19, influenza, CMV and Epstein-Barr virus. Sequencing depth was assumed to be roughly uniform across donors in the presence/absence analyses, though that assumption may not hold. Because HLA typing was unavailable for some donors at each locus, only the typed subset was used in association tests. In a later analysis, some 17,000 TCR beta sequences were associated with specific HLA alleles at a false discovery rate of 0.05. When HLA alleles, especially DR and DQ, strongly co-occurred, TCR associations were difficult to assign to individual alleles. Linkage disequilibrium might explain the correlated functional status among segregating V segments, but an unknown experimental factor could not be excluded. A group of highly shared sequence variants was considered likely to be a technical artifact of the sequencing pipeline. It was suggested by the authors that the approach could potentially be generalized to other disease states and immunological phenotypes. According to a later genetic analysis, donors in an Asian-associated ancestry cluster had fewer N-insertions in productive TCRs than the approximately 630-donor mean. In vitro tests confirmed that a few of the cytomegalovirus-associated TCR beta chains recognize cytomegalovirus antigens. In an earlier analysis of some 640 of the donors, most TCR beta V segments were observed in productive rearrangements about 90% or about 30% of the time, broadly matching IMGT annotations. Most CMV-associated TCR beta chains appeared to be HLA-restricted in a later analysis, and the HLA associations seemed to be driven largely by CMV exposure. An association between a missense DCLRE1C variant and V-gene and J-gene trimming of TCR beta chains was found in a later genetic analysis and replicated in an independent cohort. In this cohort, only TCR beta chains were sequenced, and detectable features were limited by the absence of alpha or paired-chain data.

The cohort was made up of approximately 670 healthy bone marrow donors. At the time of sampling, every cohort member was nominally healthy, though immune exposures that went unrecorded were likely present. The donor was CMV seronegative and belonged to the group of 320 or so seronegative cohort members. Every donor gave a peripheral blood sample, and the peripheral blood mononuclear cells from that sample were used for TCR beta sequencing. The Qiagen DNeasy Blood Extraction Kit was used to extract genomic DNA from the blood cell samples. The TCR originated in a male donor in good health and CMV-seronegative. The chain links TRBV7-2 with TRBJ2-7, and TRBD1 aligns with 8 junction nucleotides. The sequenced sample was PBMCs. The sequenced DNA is TGTGCCAGCAGGCCTACTTCAGGGGGCTCCGAGCAGTACTTC. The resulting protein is CASRPTSGGSEQYF.